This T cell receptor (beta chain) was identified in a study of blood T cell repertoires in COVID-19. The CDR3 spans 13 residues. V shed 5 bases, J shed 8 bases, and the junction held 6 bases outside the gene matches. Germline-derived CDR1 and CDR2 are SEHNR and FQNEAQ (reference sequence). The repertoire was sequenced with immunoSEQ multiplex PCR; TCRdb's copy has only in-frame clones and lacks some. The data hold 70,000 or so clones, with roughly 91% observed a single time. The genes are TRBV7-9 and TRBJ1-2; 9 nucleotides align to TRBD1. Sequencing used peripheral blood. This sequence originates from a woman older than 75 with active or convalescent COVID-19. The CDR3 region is CASSGDRVGGYTF. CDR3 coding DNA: TGTGCCAGCAGCGGGGACAGGGTGGGAGGCTACACCTTC.